The 24 T cell receptor beta chains presented below share a single source sample, sequenced in a study of blood T cells in healthy people across ages. For the second PCR, which ran for about 7 to 11 cycles, a sample-barcoded 5' primer and a J-beta primer mix were used. TCRdb recomputed calls from the 5' RACE reads with MiXCR, one row per CDR3 protein. The sample has about 1.8 million distinct CDR3 sequences; 40% to 55% are singletons. The sequencing input was blood. All receptors derive from a woman in her thirties or forties in good health.

The rearrangement uses TRBV20-1 and TRBJ2-4; 11 nucleotides line up with TRBD1. The CDR3 is 15 residues long. CDR1 and CDR2 from the germline V gene are DFQATT and SNEGSKA (reference sequence). The trim removed 3 bases at V and 7 bases at J, leaving 8 bases unmatched. CDR3 nucleotide sequence: TGCAGTGCTAGTGGGGACAGGGGGTATACGAACATTCAGTACTTC. As protein: CSASGDRGYTNIQYF.

The V call is TRBV4-1, the J call TRBJ2-4, with TRBD2 matching 7 bases. From germline, CDR1 is MGHRA and CDR2 YSYEKL. The CDR3 is made up of 13 amino acids. Trimming removed 3 bases from V and 13 bases from J; junction bases left unmatched: 9. CDR3: CASSHARDYGQYF. CDR3 DNA sequence: TGCGCCAGCAGCCATGCCCGGGACTACGGGCAGTACTTC.

This clonotype was seen at least ten times. The J gene is TRBJ2-5, the V gene TRBV29-1, with D possibly being TRBD2 (5 bases). Germline V gene data show CDR1 as SQVTM and CDR2 as ANQGSEA. CDR3 length: 12 amino acids. V was trimmed by 6 bases and J by 4 bases, leaving 12 bases between them. CDR3 loop: CSVTLAGETQYF. CDR3 nucleotide sequence: TGCAGCGTGACGCTAGCAGGAGAGACCCAGTACTTC.

On this clonotype: Relative to the germline gene, one junction end is altered; a read error may explain this. The chain uses TRBV6-5 and TRBJ1-2, with 8 bases lining up with TRBD1. Germline loops: CDR1 MNHEY, CDR2 SVGAGI. The CDR3 spans 14 residues. CDR3 residues: CASRLGQDNYGHTF. DNA for the CDR3: TGTGCCAGCAGACTGGGACAGGACAACTATGGCCACACCTTC.

The rearrangement joins TRBV2 to TRBJ2-3; 7 bases map to TRBD2. The CDR3 runs to 14 residues. The germline CDR1 and CDR2 sequences are SNHLY and FYNNEI. Trimming removed 10 bases from V and 3 bases from J; junction bases left unmatched: 10. The CDR3 region has the DNA TGTGCCACCCGAGAGCGGGGCTCGACAGATACGCAGTATTTT. Translating it yields CATRERGSTDTQYF. Complete variable domain (other parts from reference TRBV2 and TRBJ2-3): EPEVTQTPSHQVTQMGQEVILRCVPISNHLYFYWYRQILGQKVEFLVSFYNNEISEKSEIFDDQFSVERPDGSNFTLKIRSTKLEDSAMYFCATRERGSTDTQYFGPGTRLTVL.

On this clonotype: At one of its ends the junction is not consistent with the germline gene, which may arise from a read error. V usage is TRBV11-2 and J usage is TRBJ2-1; D ambiguous. Looked up from germline, CDR1 is SGHAT and CDR2 is FQNNGV. This CDR3 has 14 amino acids. CDR3 sequence reads: CASTARSSYNEQFF. In DNA form, the CDR3 reads TGTGCCAGCACCGCTAGAAGCTCCTACAATGAACAGTTCTTC.

In its sample, this clonotype was seen many times. A junction end diverges from the germline sequence, so it may reflect a read error. The chain couples TRBV5-1 to TRBJ2-5, with a possible D match to TRBD2 (6 bases). There are 15 residues in the CDR3. CDR1 and CDR2 (germline): SGHRS, YFSETQ. In nucleotides, the CDR3 is TGTGCCAGCAGTCTCGCCGGAGGGTCCCAAGAGACCCAGTACTTC. Amino acid sequence: CASSLAGGSQETQYF.

This clonotype was detected only once. J is TRBJ2-7 and V is TRBV20-1; TRBD1 agrees at 9 bases. The J call could be wrong; TRBJ2-5 is a better fit for the DNA end. CDR1 is DFQATT, CDR2 SNEGSKA, per germline (reference sequence). The CDR3 extends over 13 amino acids. As DNA, the CDR3 is TGCAGTGCCCCTGGACAGGGGACAGAGACCCAGTACTTC. This translates into CSAPGQGTETQYF.

A single count supports this clonotype. V and J are TRBV25-1 and TRBJ1-2, with TRBD1 matching 8 bases. The CDR3 is made up of 13 amino acids. CDR1 is MGHDK and CDR2 is SYGVNS in the germline V gene. CDR3 in amino acids: CETGQGPNHGYTF. CDR3 DNA sequence: TGTGAGACAGGACAGGGCCCCAACCATGGCTACACCTTC.

With regard to this clonotype: A much larger clone lies one base from this, so it may be a read error. This rearrangement joins TRBV5-1 to TRBJ2-1, with D possibly being TRBD1 (6 bases). The CDR3 loop spans 15 amino acids. Germline V lookup: CDR1 SGHRS, CDR2 YFSETQ. CDR3 region: CARSSRTENYNEQFF. The CDR3 DNA reads TGCGCCCGCAGCTCCCGGACAGAAAACTACAATGAGCAGTTCTTC.

This clonotype was observed a handful of times. The V gene is TRBV10-3, the J gene TRBJ1-4; TRBD1 matches 8 bases. The germline V gene encodes CDR1 ENHRY and CDR2 SYGVKD. Losses at the gene ends were 6 bases for V and 4 bases for J; bases not matched to a gene: 4. The CDR3 is 14 residues long. The CDR3, as DNA: TGTGCCATCAGCCAGACAGGGGATAATGAAAAACTGTTTTTT. This gives the protein CAISQTGDNEKLFF.

V is TRBV7-9 and J is TRBJ1-1, with 8 bases lining up with TRBD1. Germline CDR1 and CDR2: SEHNR and FQNEAQ (reference sequence). CDR3 size: 13 residues. The V and J ends lost 7 bases and 3 bases, in that order; junction bases with no gene match: 4. CDR3 DNA: TGTGCCAGCACTAAGGACAGGGACACTGAAGCTTTCTTT. The encoded protein is CASTKDRDTEAFF.

This clonotype was counted a few times. V gene TRBV12-5 combines with J gene TRBJ2-7; maybe TRBD2 (5 bases). The CDR3 consists of 14 residues. Germline values: CDR1 LGHNT, CDR2 FRNRAP. V shed 1 base and J shed 1 base, with 8 bases lying between them. This CDR3 reads CASGLDGESYEQYF. CDR3 DNA: TGTGCTAGTGGTTTGGACGGGGAATCCTACGAGCAGTACTTC.

The chain couples TRBV5-1 to TRBJ1-2, with D perhaps matching TRBD1 (5 bases). Germline V gene data show CDR1 as SGHRS and CDR2 as YFSETQ. Trimming removed 0 bases at V and 6 bases at J, with 15 bases between. The CDR3 runs to 15 residues. The CDR3 DNA reads TGCGCCAGCAGCTTGGAACGGGGGAGGCCCCATGGCTACACCTTC. This gives the protein CASSLERGRPHGYTF. Variable domain in full (rest from reference TRBV5-1 and TRBJ1-2): KAGVTQTPRYLIKTRGQQVTLSCSPISGHRSVSWYQQTPGQGLQFLFEYFSETQRNKGNFPGRFSGRQFSNSRSEMNVSTLELGDSALYLCASSLERGRPHGYTFGSGTRLTVV.

The J gene is TRBJ2-1, the V gene TRBV6-6; 9 nucleotides align to TRBD1. This CDR3 has 14 residues. The J segment lost 6 bases and the V segment lost 5 bases, leaving 5 bases of the junction unmatched. Germline V gene data show CDR1 as MNHNY and CDR2 as SVGAGI (reference sequence). The CDR3 spells CASSRQGVGNEQFF. DNA for the CDR3: TGTGCCAGCAGTCGACAGGGGGTTGGCAATGAGCAGTTCTTC.

The chain employs TRBV7-2 and TRBJ1-1; D is unclear. V lost 1 base and J 0 bases, leaving 18 bases between the germline ends. Looked up from germline, CDR1 is SGHTA and CDR2 is FQGNSA. This CDR3 has 18 amino acids. The chain's CDR3 is CASSLDKGVNFMNTEAFF. Written as DNA, the CDR3 is TGTGCCAGCAGCTTAGATAAGGGTGTGAATTTCATGAACACTGAAGCTTTCTTT. The variable domain in full, completed from reference TRBV7-2 and TRBJ1-1, reads GAGVSQSPSNKVTEKGKDVELRCDPISGHTALYWYRQSLGQGLEFLIYFQGNSAPDKSGLPSDRFSAERTGGSVSTLTIQRTQQEDSAVYLCASSLDKGVNFMNTEAFFGQGTRLTVV.

The CDR3 DNA follows: TGCGCCAGCAGCCAAGGGTATCGTGACACCCTCTATGGCTACACCTTC. It yields the protein CASSQGYRDTLYGYTF. The V and J genes are TRBV4-3 and TRBJ1-2; no firm D call. The CDR3 length is 16 residues. In germline, CDR1 is LGHNA, CDR2 YSLEER. Trimming shortened V by 1 base and J by 4 bases, and 16 bases separated the two germline ends.

This chain links TRBV15 with TRBJ2-6, with D perhaps matching TRBD1 (5 bases). CDR1 and CDR2 (germline): LNHNV, YYDKDF (reference sequence). The CDR3 is made up of 15 amino acids. Trimming cost V 5 bases and J 0 bases, with 8 bases left between them. CDR3 amino acids: CATSPGPSGANVLTF. The DNA for the CDR3 is TGTGCCACCAGCCCAGGGCCCTCTGGGGCCAACGTCCTGACTTTC.

This clonotype was seen more than once but under ten times. The V call is TRBV7-2, the J call TRBJ2-7; weak D call: TRBD2 (6 bases). V was trimmed by 4 bases and J by 2 bases, leaving 12 bases between them. This CDR3 has 14 residues. Germline CDR1 is SGHTA and CDR2 is FQGNSA. CDR3 DNA: TGTGCCAGCAGCTCCCTAGCGAATCCCTACGAGCAGTACTTC. It encodes CASSSLANPYEQYF.

The table lists this clonotype with a few counts. V and J are TRBV10-3 and TRBJ2-5; the D is unclear. The V gene's germline CDR1 is ENHRY and CDR2 SYGVKD. The germline V and J ends were trimmed by 10 bases and 2 bases, with 14 bases remaining between them. This CDR3 contains 13 residues. Here the CDR3 reads CATASDGQETQYF. The DNA for the CDR3 is TGTGCCACCGCATCGGACGGTCAAGAGACCCAGTACTTC.

The sample holds a few counts of this clonotype. CDR3 sequence (DNA): TGTGCCATCAGTGAGGCACACACCGACTACGAGCAGTACTTC. It encodes CAISEAHTDYEQYF. The V gene is TRBV10-3, the J gene TRBJ2-7; D not certain. This CDR3 is built from 14 residues. Per the germline V gene, CDR1 is ENHRY and CDR2 is SYGVKD. Trimming took off 2 bases at V and 3 bases at J, with 11 bases between the two ends.

The chain is built from TRBV7-2 and TRBJ2-7; TRBD1 matches at 7 bases. V lost 0 bases to trimming and J lost 2 bases; unmatched junction nucleotides: 4. Germline values: CDR1 SGHTA, CDR2 FQGNSA. This CDR3 is 15 amino acids long. The CDR3: CASSLAGGAAYEQYF. CDR3 nucleotide sequence: TGTGCCAGCAGCTTAGCAGGGGGCGCAGCCTACGAGCAGTACTTC.

The chain has TRBV6-5 and TRBJ2-4; D may be TRBD2 (5 bases). The CDR3 loop spans 18 amino acids. Germline CDR1 and CDR2: MNHEY and SVGAGI. V was cut by 0 bases and J by 3 bases, with 18 bases left in between. CDR3 DNA sequence: TGTGCCAGCAGTTACTCGACCGAACCAGCGGCTGTCAAAAACATTCAGTACTTC. It is translated as CASSYSTEPAAVKNIQYF.

This rearrangement joins TRBV4-3 to TRBJ2-7; D perhaps matches TRBD1 (5 bases). Between the trimmed V and J ends, which lost 3 bases and 2 bases, there was a span of 11 bases. Germline CDR1 and CDR2: LGHNA and YSLEER. This CDR3 contains 14 residues. The CDR3 DNA reads TGCGCCAGCAGCCAGGTACAGGTCCCCTACGAGCAGTACTTC. It yields the protein CASSQVQVPYEQYF.